This TCR beta chain was recorded in a study of early T cells in non-severe SARS-CoV-2 infection. About the research overall: Alpha and beta chains were unpaired, from unsorted whole-blood bulk RNA.

Trimming shortened V by 8 bases and J by 2 bases, and 5 bases separated the two germline ends. Looked up from germline, CDR1 is SEHNR and CDR2 is FQNEAQ (reference sequence). The CDR3 spans 11 residues. Each CDR3 protein gets one entry after TCRdb re-called the 5' RACE reads with MiXCR. The sample holds some 54,000 distinct CDR3 sequences, over 7.5% seen once. The sequence was collected from an adult who was a healthcare worker with PCR-confirmed SARS-CoV-2 infection or an uninfected control (not recorded which). Sequencing was carried out using whole blood. The V gene is TRBV7-9, the J gene TRBJ2-3; the D gene is possibly TRBD1 (5 bases). The CDR3 region is CASGHTDTQYF. Written as DNA, the CDR3 is TGTGCCAGCGGACACACAGATACGCAGTATTTT.